One sample yielded the 11 T cell receptor beta chains listed below, sequenced in a study of T cells after yellow fever vaccination. One entry per CDR3 protein results from TCRdb running MiXCR on the 5' RACE reads. The sample shows about 120,000 distinct CDR3 sequences, 6.5% to 9% of them seen only once. The sample was CD4+ T cells sorted from PBMCs, taken roughly seven weeks after the first yellow fever vaccination. The receptor set was obtained from a man aged 18 to 29 who received the YFV17D yellow fever vaccine.

This clonotype was counted many times. This chain uses TRBV20-1 with TRBJ2-7, with a possible D match to TRBD1 (7 bases). Germline CDR1 reads DFQATT; CDR2 reads SNEGSKA (reference sequence). This CDR3 has 19 amino acids. Trimming pared 0 bases from V and 2 bases from J, leaving 26 bases between. CDR3 nucleotide sequence: TGCAGTGCTAGAGACCTTGGGGGGCGACAGGGCTTGAGAACCTACGAGCAGTACTTC. Its translation is CSARDLGGRQGLRTYEQYF.

In its sample, this clonotype was seen many times. The V gene is TRBV5-1, the J gene TRBJ1-1; no firm D call. Trimming cost V 5 bases and J 3 bases, with 11 bases left between them. The CDR3 totals 13 residues. Germline V gene lookup returns CDR1 SGHRS and CDR2 YFSETQ. CDR3 residues: CASRSRRDTEAFF. In DNA form, the CDR3 reads TGCGCCAGCAGAAGCAGGAGGGACACTGAAGCTTTCTTT.

This clonotype came up many times. This chain joins TRBV7-8 and TRBJ2-5; 7 bases agree with TRBD1. This CDR3 is built from 14 residues. Germline assignment: CDR1 SGHVS and CDR2 FQNEAQ. The V gene end was trimmed by 5 bases and the J gene end by 4 bases; junction bases not matched to a gene: 7. The CDR3 nucleotides are TGTGCCAGCAGCGACCGGACAGGTAGAGAGACCCAGTACTTC. Translating it yields CASSDRTGRETQYF. Full variable domain (remainder filled in from reference TRBV7-8 and TRBJ2-5): GAGVSQSPRYKVAKRGQDVALRCDPISGHVSLFWYQQALGQGPEFLTYFQNEAQLDKSGLPSDRFFAERPEGSVSTLKIQRTQQEDSAVYLCASSDRTGRETQYFGPGTRLLVL.

This clonotype showed up many times. This chain joins TRBV20-1 and TRBJ2-6, with TRBD2 identical over 7 bases. Germline values: CDR1 DFQATT, CDR2 SNEGSKA (reference sequence). The CDR3 spans 15 residues. Germline trimming cut 3 bases from V and 2 bases from J; bases unmatched to any gene: 4. The CDR3 loop reads CSASRAGAGANVLTF. The CDR3 region has the DNA TGCAGTGCTAGCAGGGCGGGGGCTGGGGCCAACGTCCTGACTTTC.

Comments on this clonotype: At one end, the junction sequence differs from germline, possibly due to a read error. This CDR3 reads CCAVAAGQGSNQPQHF. The DNA for the CDR3 is TGCTGTGCTGTCGCCGCGGGGCAGGGGAGCAATCAGCCCCAGCATTTT. The chain joins TRBV20-1 to TRBJ1-5; tentatively, D is TRBD1 (6 bases). From germline, CDR1 is DFQATT and CDR2 SNEGSKA (reference sequence). CDR3 length equals 16 residues.

This clonotype appeared many times. The chain combines TRBV5-1 with TRBJ2-5; no reliable D call. Germline V gene lookup returns CDR1 SGHRS and CDR2 YFSETQ. The CDR3 totals 14 residues. V lost 4 bases, J lost 2 bases, and 12 bases lay in between. CDR3 protein: CASSPGRVQETQYF. CDR3 DNA: TGCGCCAGCAGCCCCGGCAGAGTTCAAGAGACCCAGTACTTC.

The table lists this clonotype with many counts. The chain is built from TRBV20-1 and TRBJ2-2; 9 positions match TRBD1. V lost 0 bases, J lost 6 bases, and 8 bases stayed unmatched. The length of the CDR3 is 16 residues. CDR1 is DFQATT, CDR2 SNEGSKA, per germline (reference sequence). CDR3 in DNA: TGCAGTGCTAGAGATCCGCGAACAGGGGGCTCCGGGGAGCTGTTTTTT. This gives the protein CSARDPRTGGSGELFF.

This clonotype has only a few counts. The V call is TRBV4-1, the J call TRBJ2-5; TRBD2 matches 13 bases. The germline CDR1 and CDR2 sequences are MGHRA and YSYEKL. The CDR3 covers 17 residues. The V segment lost 0 bases and the J segment 2 bases; nucleotides outside the gene matches: 3. CDR3 in DNA: TGCGCCAGCAGCCAAGAATGGACTAGCGGGGGTCAAGAGACCCAGTACTTC. It is translated as CASSQEWTSGGQETQYF.

J is TRBJ1-4 and V is TRBV15, with 7 bases identical to TRBD1. The CDR3 runs to 16 residues. Germline CDR1 and CDR2: LNHNV and YYDKDF (reference sequence). V lost 0 bases to trimming and J lost 4 bases; unmatched junction nucleotides: 5. The CDR3, as DNA: TGTGCCACCAGCAGAGATCAGCCAGGGGGTAATGAAAAACTGTTTTTT. Its translation is CATSRDQPGGNEKLFF.

This clonotype was observed many times. V and J are TRBV5-6 and TRBJ1-5, with 9 bases that match TRBD1. The V gene's germline CDR1 is SGHDT and CDR2 YYEEEE. The length of the CDR3 is 16 residues. Trimming removed 4 bases from V and 5 bases from J; junction bases left unmatched: 10. Written as DNA, the CDR3 is TGTGCCAGCAGCCAATGGGACAGGGAGCACTATCAGCCCCAGCATTTT. This translates into CASSQWDREHYQPQHF.

The sample holds many counts of this clonotype. The chain couples TRBV11-3 to TRBJ1-1, with D perhaps matching TRBD1 (5 bases). Germline assignment: CDR1 SGHNT and CDR2 YENEEA. The V and J ends lost 5 bases and 9 bases respectively, with 16 bases between them. The CDR3 contains 13 residues. This CDR3 reads CASSVGPQRQAFF. The CDR3 DNA follows: TGTGCCAGCAGCGTGGGACCGCAAAGGCAAGCTTTCTTT.